Below, 14 T cell receptor beta chains from the same sample are listed, as sequenced in a study of graft-versus-host responses after intestinal transplantation. TCRdb's table, derived via immunoSEQ multiplex PCR, lists solely in-frame clones and lacks some. This table has fewer than 90,000 clones, about 94% appearing once. The antigens these receptors bind are not known. The sample consisted of unstimulated CD4+ T cells sorted from spleen or lymph node cells, taken before transplant. The receptors come from a human donor who was the organ donor for an intestinal transplant.

This clone was seen just once. This rearrangement joins TRBV7-9 to TRBJ2-3, with D possibly TRBD2 on 5 matching bases. Germline V CDR1 and CDR2: SEHNR, FQNEAQ (reference sequence). The length of the CDR3 is 16 residues. Trimming pared 5 bases from V and 1 base from J, leaving 16 bases between. The CDR3, as DNA: TGTGCCAGCAGCAGGTGGACTGGCTTGGGCACAGATACGCAGTATTTT. This gives the protein CASSRWTGLGTDTQYF.

The chain joins TRBV4-1 to TRBJ2-7, with 8 bases lining up with TRBD1. The germline gives CDR1 MGHRA, CDR2 YSYEKL. Unmatched junction bases numbered 4, after V lost 4 bases and J lost 8 bases. This CDR3 is 12 amino acids long. Here the CDR3 reads CASSRQGAKQYF. The CDR3, as DNA: TGCGCCAGCAGCCGTCAGGGGGCAAAGCAGTACTTC.

The V gene is TRBV4-2, the J gene TRBJ2-7; D remains unclear. The CDR3 extends over 17 amino acids. Trimming shortened V by 0 bases and J by 2 bases, and 17 bases separated the two germline ends. Germline V gene lookup returns CDR1 LGHNA and CDR2 YNFKEQ. The DNA of the CDR3 is TGTGCCAGCAGCCAAGATATGTTGCGATACGATACCTACGAGCAGTACTTC. It is translated as CASSQDMLRYDTYEQYF.

A single count supports this clone. V is TRBV30 and J is TRBJ1-4; unclear D gene. Per germline, CDR1 GTSNPN and CDR2 SVGIG (reference sequence). This CDR3 spans 11 amino acids. V shed 0 bases and J shed 11 bases, with 7 bases lying between them. CDR3: CAWSVAGKLFF. CDR3 bases: TGTGCCTGGAGTGTAGCCGGGAAACTGTTTTTT.

CDR3: CASTKGRAYEQYF. The DNA of the CDR3 is TGTGCCAGCACTAAGGGCAGGGCCTACGAGCAGTACTTC. V gene TRBV11-2 combines with J gene TRBJ2-7; D may be TRBD1 (5 bases). This CDR3 is 13 amino acids long. Germline CDR1 reads SGHAT; CDR2 reads FQNNGV. V was clipped by 7 bases and J by 2 bases, with 12 bases between them.

This clone was counted once. The chain carries TRBV5-1 and TRBJ1-2, with 8 nucleotides matching TRBD1. J gave up 5 bases and V 4 bases, and 10 bases lay outside the gene matches. This CDR3 comprises 15 residues. Germline lookup yields CDR1 SGHRS and CDR2 YFSETQ. CDR3 in DNA: TGCGCCAGCAGCGCCTCGTCAGGGGGCACTTATGGCTACACCTTC. As protein: CASSASSGGTYGYTF.

This rearrangement joins TRBV25-1 to TRBJ2-3, with a weak D call TRBD2 (5 bases). Germline CDR1 reads MGHDK; CDR2 reads SYGVNS. The CDR3 has 15 amino acids. V dropped 6 bases and J dropped 2 bases, with 15 bases sitting between them. The CDR3 region has the DNA TGTGCCAGCAGCGGCACCCAGCGGTCCACAGATACGCAGTATTTT. Protein sequence: CASSGTQRSTDTQYF.

CDR3 bases: TGTGCCAGCGGTGGCCCGGACAGGGCGAGAAACTATGGCTACACCTTC. Protein product: CASGGPDRARNYGYTF. This rearrangement joins TRBV28 to TRBJ1-2, with 8 bases matching TRBD1. The CDR3 has 16 amino acids. V dropped 8 bases and J dropped 2; count of bases not matched to a gene: 13. Looked up from germline, CDR1 is MDHEN and CDR2 is SYDVKM.

The J gene is TRBJ2-2, the V gene TRBV7-3; the D gene is possibly TRBD2 (6 bases). V gave up 0 bases and J gave up 4 bases, with 12 bases separating them. The CDR3 is made up of 16 amino acids. The germline gives CDR1 SGHTA, CDR2 FQGTGA. The CDR3 protein is CASSLTGTRGTGELFF. DNA of the CDR3: TGTGCCAGCAGCTTAACTGGGACTCGAGGCACCGGGGAGCTGTTTTTT.

The chain has TRBV28 and TRBJ2-2; D is unclear. The CDR3 length is 11 residues. Germline assignment: CDR1 MDHEN and CDR2 SYDVKM. V was trimmed by 4 bases and J by 5 bases, leaving 2 bases between them. CDR3 nucleotides: TGTGCCAGCAGTTCGACCGGGGAGCTGTTTTTT. Its translation is CASSSTGELFF.

The chain couples TRBV18 to TRBJ2-4; a possible D gene is TRBD1 (6 bases). This CDR3 is built from 16 residues. Trimming cost V 0 bases and J 7 bases, with 16 bases left between them. Germline V gives CDR1 KGHSH, CDR2 LQKENI. The CDR3 is CASSPPRQQGDNIQYF. As DNA, the CDR3 is TGTGCCAGCTCACCACCGCGGCAACAGGGAGATAACATTCAGTACTTC. The whole variable domain, remainder taken from reference TRBV18 and TRBJ2-4, is NAGVMQNPRHLVRRRGQEARLRCSPMKGHSHVYWYRQLPEEGLKFMVYLQKENIIDESGMPKERFSAEFPKEGPSILRIQQVVRGDSAAYFCASSPPRQQGDNIQYFGAGTRLSVL.

The chain employs TRBV10-3 and TRBJ1-5; D may be TRBD1 (5 bases). V was cut by 6 bases and J by 2 bases, with 11 bases left in between. Germline V lookup: CDR1 ENHRY, CDR2 SYGVKD. The CDR3 extends over 14 amino acids. The CDR3 loop reads CAISRIGGNQPQHF. As DNA, the CDR3 is TGTGCCATCAGCCGGATAGGGGGCAATCAGCCCCAGCATTTT.

V and J are TRBV28 and TRBJ1-2; 10 bases are shared with TRBD1. V shed 5 bases, J shed 8 bases, and the junction held 14 bases outside the gene matches. The CDR3 spans 16 residues. Germline CDR1 MDHEN, CDR2 SYDVKM. CDR3 loop: CASSPSLPGQGSGYTF. The CDR3 DNA sequence: TGTGCCAGCAGTCCCAGTCTCCCGGGACAGGGGAGCGGCTACACCTTC.

This clone occurred once. This chain connects TRBV28 to TRBJ1-3, with TRBD1 as a possible D gene (5 bases). The germline CDR1 and CDR2 sequences are MDHEN and SYDVKM. This CDR3 spans 14 amino acids. V was shortened by 6 bases and J by 0 bases, with 9 bases between the two germline ends. The chain's CDR3 is CASRRRGSGNTIYF. The CDR3 nucleotides are TGTGCCAGCAGGCGAAGGGGCTCTGGAAACACCATATATTTT.